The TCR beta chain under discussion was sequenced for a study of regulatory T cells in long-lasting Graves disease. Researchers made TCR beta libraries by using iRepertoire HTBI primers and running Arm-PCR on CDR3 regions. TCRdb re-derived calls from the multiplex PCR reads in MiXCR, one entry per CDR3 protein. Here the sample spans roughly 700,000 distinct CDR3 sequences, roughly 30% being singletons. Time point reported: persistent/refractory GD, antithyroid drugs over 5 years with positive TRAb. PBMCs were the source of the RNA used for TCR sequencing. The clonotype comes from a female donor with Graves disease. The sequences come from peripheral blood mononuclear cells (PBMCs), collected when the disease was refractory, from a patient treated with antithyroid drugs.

The CDR3 region is CASSEVEAYQETQYF. The CDR3 DNA reads as TGTGCCAGCAGTGAGGTCGAGGCATATCAAGAGACCCAGTACTTC. The rearrangement uses TRBV25-1 and TRBJ2-5; D is undetermined. V was cut by 3 bases and J by 2 bases, with 13 bases left in between. The CDR3 consists of 15 residues. Germline CDR1 reads MGHDK; CDR2 reads SYGVNS.